The next 30 T cell receptor beta chains were all read from a single sample in a study of OX40 agonist ivuxolimab in advanced cancers. TCRdb keeps only in-frame clones here, not all; method: immunoSEQ multiplex PCR. The sample has about 96,000 clones, around 90% seen once. Sequencing used CD4+ or CD8+ T cells sorted from blood, obtained in a trial of the OX40 agonist ivuxolimab. These receptors came from an adult with an advanced solid tumor such as melanoma, head and neck, liver or kidney cancer.

This clone was seen just once. The chain combines TRBV11-3 with TRBJ1-1; unclear D gene. The CDR3 covers 14 residues. Germline V gives CDR1 SGHNT, CDR2 YENEEA. Trimming left V 2 bases short and J 1 base short, with 8 bases between. Written as DNA, the CDR3 is TGTGCCAGCAGCTTAACCGGCGGGAACACTGAAGCTTTCTTT. It yields the protein CASSLTGGNTEAFF.

The chain joins TRBV7-8 to TRBJ2-7; D could derive from TRBD1 or TRBD2 (6 bases each). The V end lost 1 base, the J end lost 6 bases, and 22 bases lay between the germline ends. This CDR3 region has 17 residues. Looked up from germline, CDR1 is SGHVS and CDR2 is FQNEAQ. CDR3 region: CASSLDGGHPFLGEQYF. The CDR3 coding sequence is TGTGCCAGCAGCTTAGATGGGGGGCACCCCTTTCTCGGCGAGCAGTACTTC.

The chain joins TRBV5-1 to TRBJ2-7; D assignment may be TRBD1 or TRBD2 (5 bases each). CDR1 is SGHRS and CDR2 is YFSETQ in the germline V gene. This CDR3 is built from 15 residues. V was pared by 4 bases and J by 5 bases, with 19 bases between. CDR3 sequence (DNA): TGCGCCAGCAGCCTGGCCGGGACCCCGACGCACGAGCAGTACTTC. The encoded protein is CASSLAGTPTHEQYF. Drawing the rest from reference TRBV5-1 and TRBJ2-7, the complete variable domain is KAGVTQTPRYLIKTRGQQVTLSCSPISGHRSVSWYQQTPGQGLQFLFEYFSETQRNKGNFPGRFSGRQFSNSRSEMNVSTLELGDSALYLCASSLAGTPTHEQYFGPGTRLTVT.

The gene calls are TRBV7-2 and TRBJ1-1; D ambiguous. V gave up 0 bases and J gave up 3 bases, with 11 bases separating them. CDR3 length: 15 amino acids. CDR1 is SGHTA, CDR2 FQGNSA, per germline. The CDR3 spells CASSLAGLGYTEAFF. In nucleotides, the CDR3 is TGTGCCAGCAGCTTAGCAGGCCTGGGGTACACTGAAGCTTTCTTT.

The genes are TRBV28 and TRBJ2-7; D remains ambiguous. V dropped 3 bases and J dropped 3 bases, with 6 bases sitting between them. There are 12 residues in the CDR3. Looked up from germline, CDR1 is MDHEN and CDR2 is SYDVKM. This CDR3 is CASSLSYYEQYF. CDR3 sequence (DNA): TGTGCCAGCAGTTTGTCATACTACGAGCAGTACTTC.

This clone was found once. V usage is TRBV11-3 and J usage is TRBJ2-7; D gene unclear. The ends were cut back, 1 base at V and 0 bases at J, with 7 bases in the middle. The V gene's germline CDR1 is SGHNT and CDR2 YENEEA. The CDR3 is 14 residues long. Here the CDR3 reads CASSLGAISYEQYF. CDR3 sequence (DNA): TGTGCCAGCAGCTTAGGGGCGATCTCCTACGAGCAGTACTTC.

This clone was seen only a few times. The J gene is TRBJ2-5, the V gene TRBV2, with D possibly being TRBD1 or TRBD2 (5 bases each). The CDR3 contains 15 residues. V was pared by 4 bases and J by 2 bases, with 14 bases between. The germline V gene has CDR1 SNHLY and CDR2 FYNNEI. Here the CDR3 DNA reads TGTGCCAGCAGTGTAGTTGAGGGGTGGCAAGAGACCCAGTACTTC. It encodes CASSVVEGWQETQYF.

This chain connects TRBV15 to TRBJ2-3; 9 positions agree with TRBD2. The CDR3 spans 16 residues. In germline, CDR1 is LNHNV, CDR2 YYDKDF (reference sequence). J gave up 2 bases and V 3 bases, and 6 bases lay outside the gene matches. The CDR3 sequence is CATSSRLAELTDTQYF. The CDR3, as DNA: TGTGCCACCAGCAGCCGACTAGCGGAGCTCACAGATACGCAGTATTTT.

This clone appeared a single time. The chain employs TRBV28 and TRBJ1-2; 10 bases agree with TRBD1. The CDR3 has 15 residues. Germline V gene data show CDR1 as MDHEN and CDR2 as SYDVKM. The junction had 10 bases not matched to a gene; V was cut back by 7 bases and J by 5 bases. The CDR3 loop reads CASTSGQGGLYGYTF. The CDR3 nucleotides are TGTGCCAGCACCTCTGGACAGGGGGGACTATATGGCTACACCTTC.

The chain combines TRBV7-9 with TRBJ2-7; D is uncertain. Germline-derived CDR1 and CDR2 are SEHNR and FQNEAQ (reference sequence). The germline V and J ends were trimmed by 4 bases and 6 bases, with 22 bases remaining between them. CDR3 length equals 16 residues. CDR3 loop: CASSSEVVRPVFEQYF. The CDR3 nucleotides are TGTGCCAGCAGCTCCGAGGTTGTACGACCAGTCTTCGAGCAGTACTTC.

The chain carries TRBV7-9 and TRBJ1-2, with TRBD1 matching over 8 bases. V lost 0 bases and J lost 7; bases outside the gene matches: 4. The length of the CDR3 is 14 residues. The germline gives CDR1 SEHNR, CDR2 FQNEAQ (reference sequence). The CDR3 protein is CASSLAQGAAGYTF. Here the CDR3 DNA reads TGTGCCAGCAGCTTAGCGCAGGGGGCGGCTGGCTACACCTTC.

This chain joins TRBV19 and TRBJ1-1; perhaps TRBD1 as D (6 bases). The V end lost 6 bases, the J end lost 6 bases, and 11 bases lay between the germline ends. CDR3 length: 12 amino acids. CDR1 and CDR2 (germline): LNHDA, SQIVND (reference sequence). The chain's CDR3 is CASRSGQSEAFF. The CDR3 nucleotides are TGTGCCAGTAGAAGCGGACAGTCTGAAGCTTTCTTT.

The rearrangement joins TRBV14 to TRBJ2-2; 7 bases align to TRBD2. Trimming at V came to 1 base and at J to 7 bases, leaving 9 bases not matched to a gene. CDR1 is SGHDN and CDR2 is FVKESK in the germline V gene. The CDR3 extends over 16 amino acids. CDR3 nucleotide sequence: TGTGCCAGCAGCCAAGCTCCAGCGGGAAGGGTCGGGGAGCTGTTTTTT. Its protein is CASSQAPAGRVGELFF.

The chain recombines TRBV4-1 with TRBJ2-7; 9 bases fit TRBD2. With 5 bases clipped from V and 0 bases from J, the junction kept 8 bases outside the gene matches. Germline lookup yields CDR1 MGHRA and CDR2 YSYEKL. The CDR3 runs to 16 residues. Here the CDR3 reads CASSETSGRSSYEQYF. The CDR3 DNA follows: TGCGCCAGCAGCGAAACGAGCGGGAGGAGCTCCTACGAGCAGTACTTC.

The chain recombines TRBV9 with TRBJ2-1; TRBD2 agrees at 7 bases. In germline, CDR1 is SGDLS, CDR2 YYNGEE. Trimming took 4 bases from V and 0 from J; bases not matched to a gene: 4. The CDR3 consists of 15 residues. The CDR3, as DNA: TGTGCCAGCAGCCCATGGACTAGCTCCTACAATGAGCAGTTCTTC. Protein: CASSPWTSSYNEQFF.

The V call is TRBV11-1, the J call TRBJ2-7; 15 bases map to TRBD2. V gave up 3 bases and J gave up 5 bases; unmatched junction bases: 2. CDR3 length equals 15 residues. Germline assignment: CDR1 SGHAT and CDR2 FQDESV (reference sequence). CDR3 sequence reads: CASSFGLAGGNEQYF. The CDR3 nucleotides read TGTGCCAGCAGCTTCGGACTAGCGGGAGGGAACGAGCAGTACTTC.

The V gene is TRBV5-4, the J gene TRBJ2-5, with D possibly being TRBD2 (5 bases). The DNA end is more similar to TRBJ2-7, so the J call may be wrong. In germline, CDR1 is SGHNT, CDR2 YYREEE (reference sequence). This CDR3 has 16 residues. CDR3 sequence (DNA): TGTGCCAGCAGCTTGGGGGCTAGCCGAATGTTTTACGAGCAGTACTTC. Protein: CASSLGASRMFYEQYF.

The rearrangement uses TRBV29-1 and TRBJ2-3; D is uncertain. The germline V gene encodes CDR1 SQVTM and CDR2 ANQGSEA. Trimming left V 7 bases short and J 5 bases short, with 19 bases between. The CDR3 has 14 residues. The CDR3 is CSAAGGPFVDTQYF. DNA of the CDR3: TGCAGCGCCGCCGGTGGACCGTTTGTAGATACGCAGTATTTT.

J is TRBJ2-7 and V is TRBV7-8; D might be TRBD1 (6 bases). Germline V gene sequence: CDR1 SGHVS, CDR2 FQNEAQ. There are 15 residues in the CDR3. Between the trimmed V and J ends, which lost 5 bases and 3 bases, there was a span of 17 bases. In nucleotides, the CDR3 is TGTGCCAGCAGCCCGGCAACAGGGCAACTCTACGAGCAGTACTTC. This translates into CASSPATGQLYEQYF.

This chain links TRBV7-9 with TRBJ2-7, with 7 nucleotides matching TRBD2. V was pared by 0 bases and J by 11 bases, with 10 bases of the junction left unmatched. The CDR3 is made up of 14 amino acids. Germline loops: CDR1 SEHNR, CDR2 FQNEAQ (reference sequence). CDR3 region: CASSLAAGPDLEYF. CDR3 bases: TGTGCCAGCAGCTTAGCAGCGGGACCCGACCTAGAGTACTTC.

The gene calls are TRBV2 and TRBJ2-1, with TRBD2 matching over 12 bases. The CDR3 totals 15 residues. With 6 bases clipped from V and 7 bases from J, the junction kept 7 bases outside the gene matches. Germline assignment: CDR1 SNHLY and CDR2 FYNNEI. CDR3 coding DNA: TGTGCCAGCAGCCGGACTAGCGGGAATGAGAATGAGCAGTTCTTC. Translated, it gives CASSRTSGNENEQFF.

The V call is TRBV13, the J call TRBJ1-1; TRBD1 is a possible D gene (5 bases). The CDR3 covers 14 residues. Trimming left V 0 bases short and J 10 bases short, with 15 bases between. Germline V gene lookup returns CDR1 PRHDT and CDR2 FYEKMQ (reference sequence). In DNA form, the CDR3 reads TGTGCCAGCAGCTTAGGCGATACGGGGGTGGGAGCTTTCTTT. Its translation is CASSLGDTGVGAFF. The full variable domain, its missing parts supplied by reference TRBV13 and TRBJ1-1, is AAGVIQSPRHLIKEKRETATLKCYPIPRHDTVYWYQQGPGQDPQFLISFYEKMQSDKGSIPDRFSAQQFSDYHSELNMSSLELGDSALYFCASSLGDTGVGAFFGQGTRLTVV.

The genes are TRBV11-2 and TRBJ2-7, with TRBD1 matching 7 bases. The CDR3 spans 15 residues. In germline, CDR1 is SGHAT, CDR2 FQNNGV. After removal of 5 bases from V and 2 bases from J, the junction contained 9 bases not matched to a gene. CDR3 coding DNA: TGTGCCAGCAGCCCAGCCTGGCAGGGGGCCTACGAGCAGTACTTC. Its translation: CASSPAWQGAYEQYF.

This clone was seen a single time. CDR3 sequence (DNA): TGTGCCAGCAGCGTAGAGCATAGCGGGTGGGGGCCCTACAATGAGCAGTTCTTC. Amino acid sequence: CASSVEHSGWGPYNEQFF. The chain combines TRBV9 with TRBJ2-1, with a possible D match to TRBD2 (7 bases). V was pared by 0 bases and J by 2 bases, with 18 bases between. Germline-derived CDR1 and CDR2 are SGDLS and YYNGEE. The CDR3 is made up of 18 amino acids.

The genes are TRBV6-1 and TRBJ2-4; D remains ambiguous. V lost 3 bases and J 4 bases, leaving 10 bases between the germline ends. The V gene's germline CDR1 is MNHNS and CDR2 SASEGT. The CDR3 contains 14 residues. The CDR3 is CASSEASLKNIQYF. In DNA, the CDR3 is TGTGCCAGCAGTGAGGCAAGCCTTAAAAACATTCAGTACTTC.

CDR3 amino acids: CASSPQGLGTEAFF. CDR3 nucleotide sequence: TGTGCCAGCAGTCCACAGGGGCTCGGCACTGAAGCTTTCTTT. The chain recombines TRBV27 with TRBJ1-1; the match to TRBD1 covers 7 bases. Trimming took 5 bases from V and 4 from J; bases not matched to a gene: 7. CDR1 is MNHEY, CDR2 SMNVEV, per germline (reference sequence). The CDR3 contains 14 residues.

The chain combines TRBV5-6 with TRBJ1-2, with a weak D call TRBD1 (6 bases). The CDR3 sequence is 15 residues long. V was trimmed by 4 bases and J by 3 bases, leaving 16 bases between them. Germline V lookup: CDR1 SGHDT, CDR2 YYEEEE. The CDR3 here is CASSPDAGADYGYTF. The CDR3 DNA follows: TGTGCCAGCAGCCCAGACGCGGGGGCGGACTATGGCTACACCTTC.

This clone was detected only once. V is TRBV6-6 and J is TRBJ2-3, with D tentatively TRBD1 or TRBD2 (6 bases each). This CDR3 is 14 amino acids long. The V end lost 6 bases, the J end lost 1 base, and 11 bases lay between the germline ends. The germline V gene encodes CDR1 MNHNY and CDR2 SVGAGI (reference sequence). CDR3 protein: CASREGGGTDTQYF. The DNA of the CDR3 is TGTGCCAGCAGAGAGGGGGGTGGCACAGATACGCAGTATTTT.

The rearrangement joins TRBV10-3 to TRBJ2-3; 12 nucleotides align to TRBD2. Germline CDR1 ENHRY, CDR2 SYGVKD. After removal of 6 bases from V and 4 bases from J, the junction contained 5 bases not matched to a gene. The CDR3 spans 15 residues. The CDR3 reads CAIRTSGSRADTQYF. The CDR3 DNA follows: TGTGCCATCAGGACTAGCGGGAGTCGGGCAGATACGCAGTATTTT.

The chain recombines TRBV5-1 with TRBJ1-2; 10 bases align to TRBD1. Losses at the gene ends were 3 bases for V and 7 bases for J; bases not matched to a gene: 12. The CDR3 is made up of 16 amino acids. CDR1 is SGHRS, CDR2 YFSETQ, per germline. The CDR3 reads CASSSFGQGGTIGYTF. The CDR3 bases are TGCGCCAGCAGCTCGTTTGGACAGGGGGGAACTATTGGCTACACCTTC.